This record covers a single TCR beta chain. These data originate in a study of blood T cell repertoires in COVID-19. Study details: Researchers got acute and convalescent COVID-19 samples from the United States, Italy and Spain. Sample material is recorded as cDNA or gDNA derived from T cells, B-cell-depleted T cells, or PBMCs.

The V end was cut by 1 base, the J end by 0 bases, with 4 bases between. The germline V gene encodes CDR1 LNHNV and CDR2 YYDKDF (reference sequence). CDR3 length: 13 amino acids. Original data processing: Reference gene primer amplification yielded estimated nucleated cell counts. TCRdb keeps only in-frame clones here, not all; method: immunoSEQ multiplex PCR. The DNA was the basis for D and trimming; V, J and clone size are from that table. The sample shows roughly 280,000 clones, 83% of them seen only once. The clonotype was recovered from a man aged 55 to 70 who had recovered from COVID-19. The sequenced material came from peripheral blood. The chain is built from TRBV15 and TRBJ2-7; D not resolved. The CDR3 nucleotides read TGTGCCACCAGCAGAGGCAGCTCCTACGAGCAGTACTTC. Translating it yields CATSRGSSYEQYF.